The sequence of this T cell receptor (beta chain) was determined in a study of vaccination and CD4 T cells after COVID-19. With the Oncomine TCR Beta short-read assay, DNA from cultured CD4+ T cells was sequenced. MiXCR, run by TCRdb on the PCR reads, gives a single entry per CDR3 protein. Of approximately 9,000 distinct CDR3 sequences listed, about 52% are singletons. Trimming removed 5 bases from V and 0 bases from J; junction bases left unmatched: 13. CDR3 length: 18 amino acids. Germline CDR1 is SGHTA and CDR2 is FQGNSA. Described treatment: roughly 10-day PBMC culture with coronavirus spike peptide pools or control peptides (ViraFEST assay). Peptide pool stimulation in ViraFEST expanded antigen-specific T cells, whose TCRs were then sequenced. Positive PCR results dated from March to December 2020, before the US Alpha, Beta and Delta variants. In the case of this clonotype: Its antigen is unidentified.

Material for sequencing was CD4+ T cells from blood, cultured in vitro. The chain employs TRBV7-2 and TRBJ1-5; 7 nucleotides align to TRBD1. This clonotype was obtained from a human donor who had recovered from COVID-19. CDR3 bases: TGTGCCAGCAGCAGGCAGGGACAGTCCTCATATAGCAATCAGCCCCAGCATTTT. Encoded protein: CASSRQGQSSYSNQPQHF.